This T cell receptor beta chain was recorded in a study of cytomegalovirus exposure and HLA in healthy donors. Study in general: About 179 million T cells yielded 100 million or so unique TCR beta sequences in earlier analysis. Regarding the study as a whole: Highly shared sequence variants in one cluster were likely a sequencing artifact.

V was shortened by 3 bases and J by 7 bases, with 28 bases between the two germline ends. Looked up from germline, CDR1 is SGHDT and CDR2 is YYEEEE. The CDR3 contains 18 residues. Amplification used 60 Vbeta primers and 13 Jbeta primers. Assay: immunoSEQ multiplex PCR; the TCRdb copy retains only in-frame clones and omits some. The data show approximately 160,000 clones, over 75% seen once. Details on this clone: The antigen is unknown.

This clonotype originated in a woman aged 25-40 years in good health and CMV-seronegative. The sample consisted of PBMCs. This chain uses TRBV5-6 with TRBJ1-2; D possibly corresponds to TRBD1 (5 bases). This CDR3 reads CASSWGGEETELGSGYTF. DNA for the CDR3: TGTGCCAGCAGCTGGGGGGGGGAAGAGACAGAGTTAGGATCTGGCTACACCTTC.